The next 27 T cell receptor beta chains were all read from a single sample in a study of blood T cell repertoires in COVID-19. Method: immunoSEQ multiplex PCR; TCRdb's copy keeps in-frame clones and lacks some. Among roughly 130,000 clones, roughly four fifths were seen once, and the ten largest hold approximately 12%. The sequenced sample was peripheral blood. Receptors originate from a woman aged 55-69 years with acute or convalescent COVID-19.

This chain uses TRBV28 with TRBJ2-6; TRBD1 might be the D (7 bases). The germline V and J ends were trimmed by 7 bases and 0 bases, with 13 bases remaining between them. The CDR3 loop spans 16 amino acids. CDR1 and CDR2 (germline): MDHEN, SYDVKM. CDR3 amino acids: CASNGGTASGANVLTF. CDR3 sequence (DNA): TGTGCCAGCAATGGAGGGACAGCCTCTGGGGCCAACGTCCTGACTTTC.

This clone was seen once. This chain connects TRBV19 to TRBJ1-5; the D gene is possibly TRBD1 (6 bases). V lost 5 bases to trimming and J lost 2 bases, with 10 bases between them. The germline CDR1 and CDR2 sequences are LNHDA and SQIVND (reference sequence). CDR3 size: 14 residues. Here the CDR3 DNA reads TGTGCCAGTAGTGAGGGGGTGCGCAATCAGCCCCAGCATTTT. Its protein product is CASSEGVRNQPQHF.

The V call is TRBV2, the J call TRBJ2-1; TRBD2 matches 11 bases. The germline V gene encodes CDR1 SNHLY and CDR2 FYNNEI. The CDR3 length is 15 residues. Trimming removed 6 bases from V and 2 bases from J; junction bases left unmatched: 3. CDR3 residues: CASRVAGGTYNEQFF. CDR3 in DNA: TGTGCCAGCAGGGTAGCGGGGGGGACCTACAATGAGCAGTTCTTC.

The V and J genes are TRBV19 and TRBJ1-5, with D possibly matching TRBD1 (6 bases). The V and J ends lost 5 bases and 7 bases respectively, with 15 bases between them. The germline gives CDR1 LNHDA, CDR2 SQIVND (reference sequence). This CDR3 contains 14 residues. Here the CDR3 reads CASSPRQVKQPQHF. In DNA form, the CDR3 reads TGTGCCAGTAGTCCTAGACAGGTTAAGCAGCCCCAGCATTTT.

The chain links TRBV7-9 to TRBJ2-3; TRBD2 matches at 12 bases. Germline CDR1 reads SEHNR; CDR2 reads FQNEAQ (reference sequence). J was trimmed by 4 bases and V by 2 bases; bases with no gene match: 1. CDR3 length: 15 residues. CDR3 coding DNA: TGTGCCAGCAGCTTATCTAGCGGGAGGGCAGATACGCAGTATTTT. Its protein is CASSLSSGRADTQYF.

The chain recombines TRBV7-9 with TRBJ1-2; 8 bases match TRBD1. With V trimmed by 6 bases and J by 3 bases, 15 bases remained unmatched. Germline V gene lookup returns CDR1 SEHNR and CDR2 FQNEAQ (reference sequence). This CDR3 has 17 residues. In DNA form, the CDR3 reads TGTGCCAGCAGGGGCCCGCGGGCAGGGGGCGAGGACTATGGCTACACCTTC. It is translated as CASRGPRAGGEDYGYTF.

This clone came up a few times. V usage is TRBV10-3 and J usage is TRBJ1-4, with TRBD1 as a possible D gene (6 bases). The CDR3 covers 15 residues. V lost 0 bases to trimming and J lost 3 bases, with 8 bases between them. Germline lookup yields CDR1 ENHRY and CDR2 SYGVKD. CDR3 nucleotide sequence: TGTGCCATCAGTGAGTCCCAGGGGTCTAATGAAAAACTGTTTTTT. Amino acids: CAISESQGSNEKLFF.

V usage is TRBV3-1 (or the pseudogene TRBV3-2) and J usage is TRBJ1-3, with unresolved D. The CDR3 covers 16 residues. Trimming took off 4 bases at V and 0 bases at J, with 13 bases between the two ends. The germline V gene encodes CDR1 LGHDT and CDR2 YNNKEL (reference sequence). Here the CDR3 DNA reads TGTGCCAGCAGCCCCAGCGGATCACACTCTGGAAACACCATATATTTT. Translated, it gives CASSPSGSHSGNTIYF.

The chain is built from TRBV11-2 and TRBJ1-1; possible D gene TRBD1, 6 bases. The germline V gene encodes CDR1 SGHAT and CDR2 FQNNGV. The CDR3 is 15 amino acids. The ends were cut back, 1 base at V and 8 bases at J, with 17 bases in the middle. CDR3: CASSLGLVWTEEAFF. The CDR3 region has the DNA TGTGCCAGCAGCTTAGGCTTAGTTTGGACAGAAGAAGCTTTCTTT.

The CDR3 is CASSPTGYRNTEAFF. The CDR3, as DNA: TGTGCCAGCAGCCCTACAGGGTACCGAAACACTGAAGCTTTCTTT. The chain links TRBV2 to TRBJ1-1; possible D gene TRBD1, 6 bases. V lost 6 bases and J 2 bases, leaving 16 bases between the germline ends. This CDR3 has 15 amino acids. Per the germline V gene, CDR1 is SNHLY and CDR2 is FYNNEI.

This chain connects TRBV5-1 to TRBJ2-3; 13 bases fit TRBD2. The CDR3 length is 17 residues. CDR1 and CDR2 from the germline V gene are SGHRS and YFSETQ. V gave up 0 bases and J gave up 1 base; unmatched junction bases: 2. The CDR3 here is CASSLGTSGGGTDTQYF. The CDR3 DNA is TGCGCCAGCAGCTTGGGGACTAGCGGGGGTGGCACAGATACGCAGTATTTT. Combining the CDR3 with reference TRBV5-1 and TRBJ2-3 gives the whole variable domain KAGVTQTPRYLIKTRGQQVTLSCSPISGHRSVSWYQQTPGQGLQFLFEYFSETQRNKGNFPGRFSGRQFSNSRSEMNVSTLELGDSALYLCASSLGTSGGGTDTQYFGPGTRLTVL.

This clone was picked up one time. J is TRBJ1-4 and V is TRBV19, with unresolved D. Germline CDR1 LNHDA, CDR2 SQIVND (reference sequence). This CDR3 is 12 amino acids long. The germline V and J ends were trimmed by 5 bases and 6 bases, with 7 bases remaining between them. The CDR3 DNA reads as TGTGCCAGTAGTGCTACAGATGAAAAACTGTTTTTT. Translated, it gives CASSATDEKLFF.

The CDR3 DNA follows: TGTGCCACCGGGTTGGGCTCGATTAATGAAAAACTGTTTTTT. This translates into CATGLGSINEKLFF. V usage is TRBV24-1 and J usage is TRBJ1-4; no firm D call. Trimming shortened V by 9 bases and J by 4 bases, and 14 bases separated the two germline ends. Germline V gene data show CDR1 as KGHDR and CDR2 as SFDVKD. This CDR3 has 14 amino acids.

The genes are TRBV20-1 and TRBJ2-3; D not resolved. Trimming pared 3 bases from V and 4 bases from J, leaving 20 bases between. The CDR3 contains 16 residues. Germline V lookup: CDR1 DFQATT, CDR2 SNEGSKA (reference sequence). CDR3 protein: CSASGSTHFSSDTQYF. The DNA of the CDR3 is TGCAGTGCTAGTGGTTCGACTCATTTTTCGTCAGATACGCAGTATTTT.

V gene TRBV11-2 combines with J gene TRBJ2-5; TRBD2 might be the D (5 bases). This CDR3 comprises 13 residues. Trimming stripped 3 bases from V and 7 bases from J, with 12 bases between. CDR1 and CDR2 (germline): SGHAT, FQNNGV. CDR3 in amino acids: CASSFGSSATQYF. The CDR3 DNA reads as TGTGCCAGCAGCTTTGGGAGCAGCGCGACCCAGTACTTC.

The chain couples TRBV5-1 to TRBJ2-5; TRBD1 agrees at 8 bases. The CDR3 totals 16 residues. Unmatched junction bases numbered 12, after V lost 7 bases and J lost 1 base. Germline-derived CDR1 and CDR2 are SGHRS and YFSETQ. The CDR3 bases are TGCGCCAGCCGACACTATAGACAGGGGCGCCAAGAGACCCAGTACTTC. Translation gives CASRHYRQGRQETQYF.

This clone was seen just once. CDR3 nucleotide sequence: TGTGCCAGCTCACCAGTTGACGGGGGCTACACCTTC. It specifies CASSPVDGGYTF. The V call is TRBV18, the J call TRBJ1-2; D gene uncertain. V lost 2 bases and J 8 bases, leaving 9 bases between the germline ends. From germline, CDR1 is KGHSH and CDR2 LQKENI. This CDR3 is 12 amino acids long.

This chain joins TRBV2 and TRBJ2-2, with no clear D. The length of the CDR3 is 14 residues. Germline V gene sequence: CDR1 SNHLY, CDR2 FYNNEI. Trimming stripped 8 bases from V and 3 bases from J, with 13 bases between. The CDR3 DNA follows: TGTGCCAGCCTCCGCGTTGGAGACACCGGGGAGCTGTTTTTT. This translates into CASLRVGDTGELFF.

The rearrangement uses TRBV10-3 and TRBJ1-5; D unclear. There are 16 residues in the CDR3. V shed 3 bases and J shed 0 bases, with 12 bases lying between them. Germline values: CDR1 ENHRY, CDR2 SYGVKD. This CDR3 reads CAISDTGSHSNQPQHF. The CDR3 nucleotides read TGTGCCATCAGTGACACCGGGAGTCATAGCAATCAGCCCCAGCATTTT.

The V call is TRBV18, the J call TRBJ2-3; 8 bases fit TRBD2. Trimming took 3 bases from V and 4 from J; bases not matched to a gene: 0. Germline V CDR1 and CDR2: KGHSH, LQKENI. The CDR3 runs to 13 residues. CDR3 loop: CASSPTSADTQYF. In DNA, the CDR3 is TGTGCCAGCTCACCGACTAGCGCAGATACGCAGTATTTT.

For this clone: The sample carries other DNA sequences with the same CDR3. This chain joins TRBV7-2 and TRBJ1-2; weak D call: TRBD1 (6 bases). The CDR3 sequence is 13 residues long. V was shortened by 5 bases and J by 1 base, with 8 bases between the two germline ends. The germline gives CDR1 SGHTA, CDR2 FQGNSA. The CDR3 nucleotides are TGTGCCAGCAGCCTGGACAGTAACTATGGCTACACCTTC. Translating gives CASSLDSNYGYTF.

The chain recombines TRBV28 with TRBJ1-5; D is perhaps TRBD1 (6 bases). V was trimmed by 7 bases and J by 0 bases, leaving 19 bases between them. Germline V gene sequence: CDR1 MDHEN, CDR2 SYDVKM. The CDR3 runs to 17 residues. CDR3 amino acids: CASISPQGLDSNQPQHF. The DNA of the CDR3 is TGTGCCAGCATTTCCCCCCAGGGGTTAGATAGCAATCAGCCCCAGCATTTT.

This clone has just one count. The rearrangement links TRBV19 to TRBJ1-2; no definite D call. Germline CDR1 LNHDA, CDR2 SQIVND (reference sequence). This CDR3 is built from 14 residues. V lost 3 bases and J lost 0, with 8 bases in between. CDR3 residues: CASSIGQPNYGYTF. The DNA for the CDR3 is TGTGCCAGTAGTATCGGTCAACCTAACTATGGCTACACCTTC.

This chain joins TRBV2 and TRBJ1-5; D is perhaps TRBD1 (5 bases). The CDR3 runs 13 residues. V was pared by 6 bases and J by 6 bases, with 12 bases between. Germline V lookup: CDR1 SNHLY, CDR2 FYNNEI. DNA of the CDR3: TGTGCCAGCAGGGGGCAGGTTGTTCAGCCCCAGCATTTT. Amino acids: CASRGQVVQPQHF.

The chain carries TRBV5-1 and TRBJ1-3; 11 bases are a match to TRBD1. The germline V gene encodes CDR1 SGHRS and CDR2 YFSETQ. V shed 4 bases and J 3 bases; nucleotides not matched to a gene: 9. CDR3 length equals 17 residues. As DNA, the CDR3 is TGCGCCAGCAGCCCGCGGACAGGGGGCTTTAGTGGAAACACCATATATTTT. Translation: CASSPRTGGFSGNTIYF.

This sequence joins TRBV18 and TRBJ1-6; unclear D gene. This CDR3 has 15 amino acids. V shed 3 bases and J shed 6 bases, with 12 bases lying between them. CDR1 and CDR2 from the germline V gene are KGHSH and LQKENI. The DNA for the CDR3 is TGTGCCAGCTCACCTTTTGAGGAGGTTAATTCACCCCTCCACTTT. As protein: CASSPFEEVNSPLHF.

V and J are TRBV3-1 (or the pseudogene TRBV3-2) and TRBJ2-7, with TRBD1 identical over 7 bases. In germline, CDR1 is LGHDT, CDR2 YNNKEL (reference sequence). This CDR3 has 17 residues. V lost 0 bases to trimming and J lost 5 bases; unmatched junction nucleotides: 13. The CDR3, as DNA: TGTGCCAGCAGCCAAGAAAACCTTATAACAGGGGACCACGAGCAGTACTTC. Amino acid sequence: CASSQENLITGDHEQYF.